The 26 T cell receptor beta chains below were found in one sample sequenced in a study of OX40 agonist ivuxolimab in advanced cancers. Using immunoSEQ multiplex PCR, the repertoire was profiled, and TCRdb retains in-frame clones only, with some absent. The profile shows 25,000 to 40,000 clones, over 75% of them singletons. Sequences were derived from CD4+ or CD8+ T cells sorted from blood, sampled in a trial of the OX40 agonist ivuxolimab. Receptors were obtained from an adult with an advanced solid tumor such as melanoma, head and neck, liver or kidney cancer.

The V call is TRBV5-4, the J call TRBJ2-3, with D maybe TRBD2 (7 bases). V shed 3 bases and J shed 4 bases, with 12 bases lying between them. The germline CDR1 and CDR2 sequences are SGHNT and YYREEE (reference sequence). The CDR3 sequence is 14 residues long. CDR3 loop: CASSWGGAADTQYF. In DNA, the CDR3 is TGTGCCAGCAGCTGGGGGGGGGCAGCAGATACGCAGTATTTT.

The chain employs TRBV19 and TRBJ2-7, with D possibly TRBD1 on 7 matching bases. The germline V gene has CDR1 LNHDA and CDR2 SQIVND (reference sequence). The CDR3 has 15 amino acids. The V end lost 5 bases, the J end lost 6 bases, and 20 bases lay between the germline ends. This CDR3 reads CASSVTQGRSAEQYF. The CDR3 region has the DNA TGTGCCAGTAGTGTCACACAGGGGAGGAGCGCCGAGCAGTACTTC.

The chain has TRBV4-1 and TRBJ1-2; perhaps TRBD1 as D (6 bases). Trimming removed 2 bases at V and 6 bases at J, with 10 bases between. CDR1 is MGHRA and CDR2 is YSYEKL in the germline V gene. The CDR3 loop spans 13 amino acids. CDR3 DNA sequence: TGCGCCAGCAGCCAAACAGGGTCAAATGGCTACACCTTC. Its translation: CASSQTGSNGYTF.

The chain uses TRBV7-2 and TRBJ2-5, with D possibly being TRBD1 (6 bases). V dropped 5 bases and J dropped 13 bases, with 17 bases sitting between them. The CDR3 runs to 12 residues. CDR1 SGHTA and CDR2 FQGNSA come from the germline V gene. CDR3 region: CASSRTPGHLYF. The DNA for the CDR3 is TGTGCCAGCAGCCGAACCCCGGGACACTTGTACTTC.

The V call is TRBV5-1, the J call TRBJ2-5; the match to TRBD1 covers 7 bases. The last part of the DNA fits TRBJ2-7 better; the J call may be wrong. Germline V gene data show CDR1 as SGHRS and CDR2 as YFSETQ. The CDR3 loop spans 15 amino acids. This CDR3 is CASSLGPTGMYEQYF. The CDR3 nucleotides read TGCGCCAGCAGCTTGGGCCCGACAGGGATGTACGAGCAGTACTTC.

J is TRBJ2-7 and V is TRBV7-9, with D possibly matching TRBD2 (6 bases). The germline V gene encodes CDR1 SEHNR and CDR2 FQNEAQ (reference sequence). V was shortened by 5 bases and J by 2 bases, with 7 bases between the two germline ends. CDR3 length equals 12 residues. In DNA form, the CDR3 reads TGTGCCAGCAGCGGGACTCCCTACGAGCAGTACTTC. This codes for CASSGTPYEQYF.

The chain couples TRBV25-1 to TRBJ1-3, with unresolved D. Between the trimmed V and J ends, which lost 7 bases and 8 bases, there was a span of 9 bases. Germline lookup yields CDR1 MGHDK and CDR2 SYGVNS. This CDR3 is built from 11 residues. The CDR3 nucleotides read TGTGCCAGCAAGTCCGGCGACACCATATATTTT. It encodes CASKSGDTIYF.

The DNA of the CDR3 is TGTGCCAGTAGTATAGATAAGAAAAGGACAGGCAATGAAAAACTGTTTTTT. It translates to CASSIDKKRTGNEKLFF. The rearrangement links TRBV19 to TRBJ1-4, with 7 nucleotides matching TRBD1. Germline CDR1 and CDR2: LNHDA and SQIVND (reference sequence). V lost 0 bases, J lost 5 bases, and 9 bases stayed unmatched. The CDR3 length is 17 residues.

J is TRBJ1-2 and V is TRBV5-1, with 10 bases matching TRBD1. This CDR3 contains 16 residues. Per germline, CDR1 SGHRS and CDR2 YFSETQ. J lost 3 bases, V lost 2 bases, and 7 bases had no gene match. The CDR3 spells CASSFGQGGDYYGYTF. The CDR3 DNA reads as TGCGCCAGCAGCTTCGGACAGGGGGGAGATTACTATGGCTACACCTTC.

This clone was counted only a few times. V is TRBV19 and J is TRBJ1-5; D gene unclear. Looked up from germline, CDR1 is LNHDA and CDR2 is SQIVND (reference sequence). This CDR3 is built from 12 residues. V lost 9 bases, J lost 1 base, and 7 bases lay in between. In DNA, the CDR3 is TGTGCCAGCGCACCGAGCAATCAGCCCCAGCATTTT. Its protein is CASAPSNQPQHF.

The rearrangement uses TRBV27 and TRBJ1-2, with a tentative D call TRBD1 (5 bases). There are 14 residues in the CDR3. Trimming removed 1 base from V and 6 bases from J, with 12 bases in between. Germline-derived CDR1 and CDR2 are MNHEY and SMNVEV (reference sequence). CDR3 region: CASSLWGGGDGYTF. The CDR3 DNA reads as TGTGCCAGCAGTTTATGGGGCGGTGGGGATGGCTACACCTTC.

The rearrangement links TRBV5-1 to TRBJ2-2, with 8 nucleotides matching TRBD2. The germline gives CDR1 SGHRS, CDR2 YFSETQ. V trimming: 6 bases; J trimming: 7 bases; junction bases outside the gene matches: 8. The CDR3 is 14 amino acids. The CDR3: CASTREGRDGELFF. DNA of the CDR3: TGCGCCAGCACTCGGGAGGGCCGAGACGGGGAGCTGTTTTTT. The full variable domain, completed using reference TRBV5-1 and TRBJ2-2, is KAGVTQTPRYLIKTRGQQVTLSCSPISGHRSVSWYQQTPGQGLQFLFEYFSETQRNKGNFPGRFSGRQFSNSRSEMNVSTLELGDSALYLCASTREGRDGELFFGEGSRLTVL.

This clone was recorded only once. CDR3 amino acids: CASSLWTSGQSADTQYF. The CDR3, as DNA: TGTGCCAGCAGTTTATGGACTAGCGGTCAGTCAGCAGATACGCAGTATTTT. The chain uses TRBV28 and TRBJ2-3; 9 bases agree with TRBD2. The ends lost 0 bases at V and 4 bases at J; junction bases unmatched: 8. Germline V gene sequence: CDR1 MDHEN, CDR2 SYDVKM. CDR3 length equals 17 residues.

This clone was seen a single time. The gene calls are TRBV23-1 and TRBJ2-7; 8 bases line up with TRBD2. TRBV23-1 has ORF status, its function being uncertain. Trimming removed 2 bases from V and 4 bases from J; junction bases left unmatched: 7. The CDR3 contains 15 residues. The DNA of the CDR3 is TGCGCCAGCAGTCAAAGACTAGCGAGGCATTACGAGCAGTACTTC. Its translation is CASSQRLARHYEQYF.

The chain joins TRBV10-1 to TRBJ2-1; a weak D match, TRBD2 (6 bases). The length of the CDR3 is 15 residues. V gave up 0 bases and J gave up 0 bases, with 6 bases separating them. The germline V gene has CDR1 WNHNN and CDR2 SYGVQD (reference sequence). The CDR3 spells CASSESGSSYNEQFF. CDR3 DNA: TGCGCCAGCAGTGAGTCCGGGAGCTCCTACAATGAGCAGTTCTTC.

The chain combines TRBV15 with TRBJ2-1; D is perhaps TRBD2 (5 bases). From germline, CDR1 is LNHNV and CDR2 YYDKDF (reference sequence). The CDR3 has 15 amino acids. V gave up 0 bases and J gave up 5 bases, with 11 bases separating them. The CDR3 region has the DNA TGTGCCACCAGCAGAGATAGGGCGGGCAACAATGAGCAGTTCTTC. Its protein product is CATSRDRAGNNEQFF.

The rearrangement joins TRBV9 to TRBJ1-1; 11 bases agree with TRBD1. The germline gives CDR1 SGDLS, CDR2 YYNGEE. This CDR3 spans 15 amino acids. Germline trimming cut 3 bases from V and 5 bases from J; bases unmatched to any gene: 6. As DNA, the CDR3 is TGTGCCAGCAGCGGGGGGACAGGGGGTAAAACTGAAGCTTTCTTT. Translated, it gives CASSGGTGGKTEAFF. The variable domain in full, completed from reference TRBV9 and TRBJ1-1, reads DSGVTQTPKHLITATGQRVTLRCSPRSGDLSVYWYQQSLDQGLQFLIQYYNGEERAKGNILERFSAQQFPDLHSELNLSSLELGDSALYFCASSGGTGGKTEAFFGQGTRLTVV.

This clone was seen just once. The rearrangement links TRBV7-6 to TRBJ2-3; TRBD2 agrees at 8 bases. The germline V gene encodes CDR1 SGHVS and CDR2 FNYEAQ. CDR3 length: 13 amino acids. V shed 6 bases, J shed 2 bases, and the junction held 1 base outside the gene matches. CDR3 in amino acids: CASRLAATDTQYF. The CDR3 DNA follows: TGTGCCAGCAGACTAGCGGCCACAGATACGCAGTATTTT. The full variable domain, in which reference TRBV7-6 and TRBJ2-3 provide the parts outside the CDR3, is GAGVSQSPRYKVTKRGQDVALRCDPISGHVSLYWYRQALGQGPEFLTYFNYEAQQDKSGLPNDRFSAERPEGSISTLTIQRTEQRDSAMYRCASRLAATDTQYFGPGTRLTVL.

V and J are TRBV6-5 and TRBJ1-4; 8 nucleotides match TRBD1. The length of the CDR3 is 14 residues. The junction had 4 bases not matched to a gene; V was cut back by 2 bases and J by 8 bases. Germline CDR1 reads MNHEY; CDR2 reads SVGAGI. CDR3 sequence: CASSYAGTGEKLFF. CDR3 DNA: TGTGCCAGCAGTTACGCCGGGACAGGCGAAAAACTGTTTTTT.

CDR3 protein: CASRGQGARDEQFF. The CDR3 region has the DNA TGTGCCAGCAGGGGACAGGGGGCCAGGGATGAGCAGTTCTTC. The rearrangement joins TRBV6-6 to TRBJ2-1, with 12 positions matching TRBD1. Losses at the gene ends were 6 bases for V and 8 bases for J; bases not matched to a gene: 5. This CDR3 has 14 residues. The germline V gene has CDR1 MNHNY and CDR2 SVGAGI (reference sequence).

The chain carries TRBV11-2 and TRBJ1-4; TRBD1 matches 7 bases. Germline lookup yields CDR1 SGHAT and CDR2 FQNNGV. The V and J ends lost 1 base and 0 bases, in that order; junction bases with no gene match: 5. This CDR3 contains 17 residues. Written as DNA, the CDR3 is TGTGCCAGCAGCTTAGCTACCGGGACAGCAACTAATGAAAAACTGTTTTTT. It translates to CASSLATGTATNEKLFF.

The chain recombines TRBV5-1 with TRBJ2-7; TRBD1 agrees at 7 bases. CDR1 and CDR2 (germline): SGHRS, YFSETQ. The CDR3 consists of 15 residues. The ends lost 0 bases at V and 4 bases at J; junction bases unmatched: 7. CDR3 sequence reads: CASSLGPTGMYEQYF. As DNA, the CDR3 is TGCGCCAGCAGCTTGGGCCCGACAGGGATGTACGAGCAGTACTTC.

As DNA, the CDR3 is TGTGCCAGCACCGCCGGGACAGGTGCCTATGGCTACACCTTC. As protein: CASTAGTGAYGYTF. The genes are TRBV6-6 and TRBJ1-2, with TRBD1 identical over 8 bases. The V and J ends lost 7 bases and 4 bases, in that order; junction bases with no gene match: 8. CDR1 MNHNY and CDR2 SVGAGI come from the germline V gene (reference sequence). The CDR3 loop spans 14 amino acids.

This sequence joins TRBV2 and TRBJ2-2, with D possibly matching TRBD2 (6 bases). The CDR3 loop spans 14 amino acids. V was trimmed by 8 bases and J by 5 bases, leaving 15 bases between them. Germline values: CDR1 SNHLY, CDR2 FYNNEI. CDR3: CASLWEVGTGELFF. CDR3 bases: TGTGCCAGCCTCTGGGAGGTCGGGACCGGGGAGCTGTTTTTT.

The chain combines TRBV29-1 with TRBJ1-2; a possible D gene is TRBD1 (5 bases). Germline-derived CDR1 and CDR2 are SQVTM and ANQGSEA. V lost 2 bases, J lost 6 bases, and 16 bases lay in between. This CDR3 contains 14 residues. The CDR3 bases are TGCAGCGTTGAAATGGGGCAGGTGCTCGATGGCTACACCTTC. Its translation is CSVEMGQVLDGYTF.

V usage is TRBV5-1 and J usage is TRBJ2-1; 11 bases fit TRBD2. J lost 8 bases, V lost 5 bases, and 3 bases had no gene match. The CDR3 loop spans 13 amino acids. Germline V lookup: CDR1 SGHRS, CDR2 YFSETQ. The CDR3, as DNA: TGCGCCAGCAGTCTACTAGCGGGAGATGAGCAGTTCTTC. Translated, it gives CASSLLAGDEQFF.